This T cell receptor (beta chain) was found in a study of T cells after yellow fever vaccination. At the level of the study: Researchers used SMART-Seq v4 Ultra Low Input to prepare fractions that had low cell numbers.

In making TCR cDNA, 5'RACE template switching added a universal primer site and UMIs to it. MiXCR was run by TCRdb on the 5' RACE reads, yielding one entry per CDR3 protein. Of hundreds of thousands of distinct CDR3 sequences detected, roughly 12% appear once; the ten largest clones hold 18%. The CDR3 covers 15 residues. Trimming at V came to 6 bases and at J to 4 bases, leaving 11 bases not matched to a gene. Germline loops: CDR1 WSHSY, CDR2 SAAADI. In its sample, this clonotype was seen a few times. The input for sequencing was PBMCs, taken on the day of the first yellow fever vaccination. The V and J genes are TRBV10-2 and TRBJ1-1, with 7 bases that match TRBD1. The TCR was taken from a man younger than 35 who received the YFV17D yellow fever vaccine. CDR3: CASRHRDRGVTEAFF. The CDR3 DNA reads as TGCGCCAGCAGGCACCGGGACAGAGGCGTCACTGAAGCTTTCTTT.